Below, one T cell receptor (beta chain) is given with its context. The germline gene is not matched at one end of the junction; a read error may be the cause. This sample was included in a study of blood T cells in healthy people across ages. The CDR3 runs 14 residues. From germline, CDR1 is DFQATT and CDR2 SNEGSKA (reference sequence). Through a sample-barcoded 5' primer and a J-beta primer mix, a second PCR was run for about 6 to 12 cycles. MiXCR, run by TCRdb on the 5' RACE reads, gives a single entry per CDR3 protein. The table shows fewer than 1.5 million distinct CDR3 sequences, with roughly 45% occurring only once. At least 5.5 micrograms of total RNA were extracted per sample.

The V and J genes are TRBV20-1 and TRBJ1-2; 9 bases agree with TRBD1. What was sequenced was blood. The origin of this receptor is a woman aged 18-35 years in good health. CDR3 in amino acids: CCATPGTGNYGYTF. CDR3 coding DNA: TGCTGTGCTACACCCGGGACAGGGAACTATGGCTACACCTTC.